The clone carrying this TCR beta chain was seen just once. The method was immunoSEQ multiplex PCR; TCRdb's version includes in-frame clones alone and lacks a portion of them. Counted here are 300,000 to 400,000 clones, about 90% occurring once; the ten biggest clones make up around 3.5%. This CDR3 is 17 amino acids long. V shed 0 bases, J shed 1 base, and the junction held 4 bases outside the gene matches. Germline assignment: CDR1 MGHRA and CDR2 YSYEKL. The entry originates in a study of blood T cell repertoires in COVID-19. Turning to the study itself: The United States, Italy and Spain were the sources of the acute and convalescent COVID-19 samples. In each case, the material was cDNA or gDNA derived from T cells, B-cell-depleted T cells, or PBMCs.

Sequenced sample: peripheral blood. The TCR comes from a young woman who had recovered from COVID-19. The rearrangement uses TRBV4-1 and TRBJ2-3; the match to TRBD2 covers 10 bases. The CDR3 region has the DNA TGCGCCAGCAGCCAAGAACGGCTAGCGGGGGGCACAGATACGCAGTATTTT. It encodes CASSQERLAGGTDTQYF.